Listed below are T cell receptor beta chains from one sample, sequenced in a study of T cell responses to AZD1222 COVID-19 vaccine. Produced via immunoSEQ multiplex PCR; TCRdb's table is partial and in-frame only. The table records 250,000 to 300,000 clones, 94% of them present only once. Source: peripheral blood, taken 28 days after the second AZD1222 dose. All receptors derive from an adult who received the AZD1222 COVID-19 vaccine. Both conserved end residues are part of each CDR3. The order of the fields is clone size, J gene, D gene, V gene, CDR3 protein, CDR3 DNA. A D gene is named only where the DNA matches it firmly. The size field is filled for only some rows; it gives once, few, many or a size class.

>NA|TRBJ2-7|NA|TRBV14
CASSRVGPYEQYF
TGTGCCAGCAGCCGAGTAGGGCCCTACGAGCAGTACTTC
>NA|TRBJ2-7|TRBD2|TRBV5-4
CASSLVAGGPGYEQYF
TGTGCCAGCAGCTTGGTGGCGGGAGGGCCCGGTTACGAGCAGTACTTC
>NA|TRBJ1-4|TRBD1|TRBV28
CASSLEGASVMEKLFF
TGTGCCAGCAGTTTAGAGGGGGCGAGTGTAATGGAAAAACTGTTTTTT
>NA|TRBJ1-3|NA|TRBV18
CASSPAASFSGNTIYF
TGTGCCAGCTCGCCGGCAGCATCCTTCTCTGGAAACACCATATATTTT
>NA|TRBJ1-4|NA|TRBV7-2
CASSLAGQGREKLFF
TGTGCCAGCAGCTTAGCGGGCCAGGGGCGGGAAAAACTGTTTTTT
>NA|TRBJ1-1|TRBD1|TRBV10-3
CAIRPDRGLNTEAFF
TGTGCCATCAGACCGGACAGGGGTCTGAACACTGAAGCTTTCTTT
>NA|TRBJ2-7|NA|TRBV7-3
CASSSGEEGRFSYEQYF
TGTGCCAGCAGCTCGGGGGAGGAGGGCCGCTTCTCCTACGAGCAGTACTTC
>NA|TRBJ1-4|TRBD1|TRBV5-1
CASSYGQGRATNEKLFF
TGCGCCAGCAGCTATGGACAGGGCCGGGCAACTAATGAAAAACTGTTTTTT
>NA|TRBJ2-2|TRBD1|TRBV6-5
CASSPRQGETGELFF
TGTGCCAGCAGTCCAAGACAGGGGGAAACCGGGGAGCTGTTTTTT
>NA|TRBJ2-1|NA|TRBV7-9
CASSLTAGHYNEQFF
TGTGCCAGCAGCTTAACAGCGGGACATTACAATGAGCAGTTCTTC
>NA|TRBJ1-5|NA|TRBV28
CASSHDGGNQPQHF
TGTGCCAGCAGTCACGACGGAGGCAATCAGCCCCAGCATTTT
>NA|TRBJ1-2|NA|TRBV28
CASRSWGGGYGYTF
TGTGCCAGCAGGTCCTGGGGGGGAGGCTATGGCTACACCTTC
>NA|TRBJ1-1|NA|TRBV29-1
CSAQIGKYTEAFF
TGCAGCGCTCAAATAGGCAAATACACTGAAGCTTTCTTT
>NA|TRBJ2-7|NA|TRBV5-1
CASSPRDVSLSYEQYF
TGCGCCAGCAGCCCTAGGGACGTATCACTTTCCTACGAGCAGTACTTC
>NA|TRBJ2-1|TRBD1|TRBV10-3
CATSQTGGYNEQFF
TGTGCCACGTCACAAACAGGGGGATACAATGAGCAGTTCTTC
>NA|TRBJ1-1|NA|TRBV29-1
CSVQLGVGLMHTEAFF
TGCAGCGTCCAACTCGGGGTCGGTTTAATGCACACTGAAGCTTTCTTT
>once|TRBJ1-5|NA|TRBV7-2
CASSLGHMGSQPQHF
TGTGCCAGCAGCTTAGGCCACATGGGGAGTCAGCCCCAGCATTTT
>NA|TRBJ2-5|TRBD2|TRBV4-3
CASSQGVNSGSFRRTQYF
TGCGCCAGCAGCCAAGGGGTTAACAGCGGGAGTTTTCGGCGGACCCAGTACTTC
>NA|TRBJ1-3|NA|TRBV5-1
CASSLAGQSSGNTIYF
TGCGCCAGCAGCTTGGCTGGCCAAAGCTCTGGAAACACCATATATTTT
>NA|TRBJ2-2|TRBD1|TRBV18
CASSPPRNRGSGELFF
TGTGCCAGCTCACCACCGCGGAACAGGGGCTCCGGGGAGCTGTTTTTT
>NA|TRBJ1-1|NA|TRBV6-5
CASSYSFSPEAFF
TGTGCCAGCAGTTACTCGTTCTCCCCTGAAGCTTTCTTT
>NA|TRBJ2-2|TRBD1|TRBV5-1
CASSPGTGGFSGELFF
TGCGCCAGCAGCCCCGGGACAGGGGGCTTCTCCGGGGAGCTGTTTTTT
>NA|TRBJ2-2|NA|TRBV7-9
CASSWATFGAGELFF
NA
>NA|TRBJ1-2|NA|TRBV13
CASSRPPIFSWGYTF
TGTGCCAGCAGTAGACCGCCTATTTTTTCTTGGGGCTACACCTTC
>NA|TRBJ2-7|NA|TRBV20-1
CSAKPVYEQYF
TGCAGTGCTAAGCCGGTCTACGAGCAGTACTTC
>NA|TRBJ2-7|TRBD2|TRBV27
CASSQAGLSYEQYF
TGTGCCAGCAGCCAAGCGGGACTCTCCTACGAGCAGTACTTC
>NA|TRBJ1-2|NA|TRBV19
CASSIVGRRSYGYTF
TGTGCCAGTAGTATAGTGGGCCGGAGGAGCTATGGCTACACCTTC
>NA|TRBJ2-3|TRBD2|TRBV3-1/TRBV3-2
CASSHTSGRNTQYF
TGTGCCAGCAGCCACACTAGCGGGAGAAATACGCAGTATTTT
>once|TRBJ1-2|NA|TRBV3-1/TRBV3-2
CASSTGPYGYTF
TGTGCCAGCAGCACTGGTCCCTATGGCTACACCTTC
>NA|TRBJ2-5|NA|TRBV5-1
CASSLTGYQETQYF
TGCGCCAGCAGTCTAACGGGGTACCAAGAGACCCAGTACTTC
>once|TRBJ1-2|NA|TRBV11-2
CASSPFVTGRSNYGYTF
TGTGCCAGCAGTCCTTTTGTTACGGGACGGTCTAACTATGGCTACACCTTC
>NA|TRBJ2-7|TRBD1|TRBV19
CASSRGDRGTYEQYF
TGTGCCAGTAGTAGGGGGGACAGGGGAACCTACGAGCAGTACTTC
>NA|TRBJ1-3|NA|TRBV3-1/TRBV3-2
CASSQVFETSSGNTIYF
TGTGCCAGCAGCCAAGTCTTCGAGACGAGCTCTGGAAACACCATATATTTT
>NA|TRBJ1-1|NA|TRBV5-4
CASSFRGGPNTEAFF
TGTGCCAGCAGCTTTAGGGGGGGCCCGAACACTGAAGCTTTCTTT
>NA|TRBJ1-1|TRBD1|TRBV13
CASSPQGDKGLDTEAFF
TGTGCCAGCAGCCCTCAGGGGGACAAGGGGTTGGACACTGAAGCTTTCTTT
>NA|TRBJ2-3|NA|TRBV25-1
CASTSKGTDTQYF
TGTGCCAGTACAAGCAAGGGGACAGATACGCAGTATTTT
>NA|TRBJ2-7|TRBD2|TRBV10-3
CAISEGLAGGYEQYF
TGTGCCATCAGTGAGGGACTAGCGGGAGGGTACGAGCAGTACTTC
>NA|TRBJ1-2|TRBD1|TRBV6-5
CASRSAGTALGYTF
TGTGCCAGCAGATCCGCCGGGACAGCCTTGGGCTACACCTTC
>NA|TRBJ1-3|NA|TRBV11-3
CASSLEGGSGNTIYF
TGTGCCAGCAGCTTAGAAGGCGGCTCTGGAAACACCATATATTTT
>NA|TRBJ2-5|TRBD1|TRBV13
CASRPTGAPLQETQYF
TGTGCCAGCAGACCTACAGGGGCGCCCCTCCAAGAGACCCAGTACTTC
>NA|TRBJ2-7|NA|TRBV6-5
CASGTGQPVYEQYF
TGTGCCAGCGGTACGGGTCAACCCGTCTACGAGCAGTACTTC
>few|TRBJ2-3|TRBD2|TRBV4-1
CASSQGGTSGLADTQYF
TGCGCCAGCAGCCAGGGGGGGACTAGCGGGTTGGCAGATACGCAGTATTTT
>NA|TRBJ1-6|TRBD1|TRBV5-1
CASSTEGQYGGSPLHF
TGCGCCAGCAGCACAGAGGGACAGTACGGTGGTTCACCCCTCCACTTT
>NA|TRBJ1-2|NA|TRBV10-1
CASSDTRTGPVGYTF
TGCGCCAGCAGTGATACCCGCACAGGGCCCGTTGGCTACACCTTC
>NA|TRBJ1-2|TRBD1|TRBV7-2
CASSLRTGLGYGYTF
TGTGCCAGCAGCTTAAGGACAGGGCTTGGCTATGGCTACACCTTC
>NA|TRBJ2-1|NA|TRBV6-2/TRBV6-3
CASSYSTGSSYNEQFF
TGTGCCAGCAGTTACTCGACCGGGAGCTCCTACAATGAGCAGTTCTTC
>NA|TRBJ2-3|TRBD2|TRBV28
CASSSSGRGGDTQYF
TGTGCCAGCAGCAGTAGCGGGAGGGGTGGAGATACGCAGTATTTT